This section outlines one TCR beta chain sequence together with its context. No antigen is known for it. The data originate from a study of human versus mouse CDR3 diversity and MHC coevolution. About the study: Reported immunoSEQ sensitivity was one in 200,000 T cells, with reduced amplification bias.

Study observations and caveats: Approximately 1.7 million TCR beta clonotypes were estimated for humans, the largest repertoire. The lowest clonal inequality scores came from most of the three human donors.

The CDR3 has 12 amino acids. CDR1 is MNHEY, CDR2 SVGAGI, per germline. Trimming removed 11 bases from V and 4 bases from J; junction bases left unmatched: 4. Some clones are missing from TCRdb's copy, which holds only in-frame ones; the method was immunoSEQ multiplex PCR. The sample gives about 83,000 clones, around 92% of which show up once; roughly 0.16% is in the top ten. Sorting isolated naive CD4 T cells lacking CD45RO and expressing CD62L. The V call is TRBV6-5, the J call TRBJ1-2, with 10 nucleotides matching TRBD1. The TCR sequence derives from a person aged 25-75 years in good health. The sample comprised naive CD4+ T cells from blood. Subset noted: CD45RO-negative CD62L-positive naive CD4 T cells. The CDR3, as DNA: TGTGCCGCGACAGGGGGCACCTATGGCTACACCTTC. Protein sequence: CAATGGTYGYTF.